The present T cell receptor beta chain was sequenced within a study of identical twins' blood T cells. Each TCR cDNA library carried sample-specific barcodes on both ends. TCRdb fed the 5' RACE reads into MiXCR, producing one record per CDR3 protein. The sample includes hundreds of thousands of distinct CDR3 sequences, 28% of them seen just once. About this clonotype itself: The antigen remains unidentified.

V was pared by 0 bases and J by 8 bases, with 14 bases of the junction left unmatched. Germline V gene data show CDR1 as GTSNPN and CDR2 as SVGIG (reference sequence). The CDR3 is made up of 16 amino acids. Findings and caveats of the study: Twins shared more top CDR3 clonotypes than unrelated donors did.

The donors were healthy female monozygous twins, three pairs in total. This receptor was taken from a woman aged 18 to 55 in good health. This chain joins TRBV30 and TRBJ2-3; 7 bases fit TRBD2. Sequencing was done on a sample of PBMCs. CDR3 region: CAWSVRCQGRAGTQYF. CDR3 in DNA: TGTGCCTGGAGTGTACGATGCCAAGGGAGGGCGGGTACGCAGTATTTT.